These 5 T cell receptor beta chains came from one sample sequenced in a study of blood T cell repertoires in COVID-19. The data were produced by immunoSEQ multiplex PCR, yet TCRdb's version contains in-frame clones alone and is incomplete. Of fewer than 300,000 clones listed, about 90% were seen once; the top ten hold roughly 1.6%. Sequenced input: peripheral blood. The receptors stem from a woman in her forties who had recovered from COVID-19.

The chain has TRBV5-1 and TRBJ2-1, with TRBD2 matching 9 bases. This CDR3 region has 15 residues. V was pared by 4 bases and J by 10 bases, with 12 bases of the junction left unmatched. Germline V gene data show CDR1 as SGHRS and CDR2 as YFSETQ. CDR3 in DNA: TGCGCCAGCAGCCTCCGGACTAGCGCCGACGGCGAGCAGTTCTTC. It encodes CASSLRTSADGEQFF.

The gene calls are TRBV9 and TRBJ2-3; tentatively, D is TRBD1 (6 bases). The CDR3 extends over 15 amino acids. The V gene lost 0 bases and the J gene lost 2 bases, with 10 bases spanning the gap. Per the germline V gene, CDR1 is SGDLS and CDR2 is YYNGEE. CDR3 sequence (DNA): TGTGCCAGCAGCGTAGAAGGGGGATACACAGATACGCAGTATTTT. Its translation is CASSVEGGYTDTQYF.

V is TRBV24-1 and J is TRBJ2-5, with 7 bases fitting TRBD1. The V segment lost 5 bases and the J segment 4 bases; nucleotides outside the gene matches: 0. CDR3 size: 12 residues. Germline CDR1 and CDR2: KGHDR and SFDVKD. CDR3 coding DNA: TGTGCCACCAGTGCAGGGGGAGAGACCCAGTACTTC. This gives the protein CATSAGGETQYF.

The V call is TRBV7-2, the J call TRBJ1-2; D uncertain. The germline V gene encodes CDR1 SGHTA and CDR2 FQGNSA. V was shortened by 1 base and J by 8 bases, with 17 bases between the two germline ends. The CDR3 has 15 residues. CDR3 residues: CASSLVLTSGSGYTF. As DNA, the CDR3 is TGTGCCAGCAGCTTAGTGTTGACTTCGGGGTCGGGCTACACCTTC.

The table lists this clone with a few counts. The chain is built from TRBV14 and TRBJ2-5; 7 nucleotides line up with TRBD1. The length of the CDR3 is 16 residues. With V trimmed by 4 bases and J by 5 bases, 13 bases remained unmatched. Germline V lookup: CDR1 SGHDN, CDR2 FVKESK. The DNA for the CDR3 is TGTGCCAGCAGCCCCCACGTTAGGGGGCTTGGGGAGACCCAGTACTTC. It yields the protein CASSPHVRGLGETQYF.